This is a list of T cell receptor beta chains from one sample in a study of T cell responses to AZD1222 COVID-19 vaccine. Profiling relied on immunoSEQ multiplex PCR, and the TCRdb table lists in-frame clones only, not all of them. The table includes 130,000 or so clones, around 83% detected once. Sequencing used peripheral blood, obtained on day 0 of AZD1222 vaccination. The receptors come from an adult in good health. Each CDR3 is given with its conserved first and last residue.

CASSKPYLGQNYEQYF | TRBV21-1 | 16 | TRBJ2-7
CASGLWGQETQYF | TRBV3-1/TRBV3-2 | 13 | TRBJ2-5
CASSQDSNSGNSYNEQFF | TRBV3-1/TRBV3-2 | 18 | TRBJ2-1
CASRVDTGTGSLVYGYTF | TRBV28 | 18 | TRBJ1-2
CASKDPTGVREKLFF | TRBV6-6 | 15 | TRBJ1-4
CASNQGQGGGYTF | TRBV3-1/TRBV3-2 | 13 | TRBJ1-2
CASSRDRGLSEQFF | TRBV7-9 | 14 | TRBJ2-1
CASSQDEGDYGYTF | TRBV3-1/TRBV3-2 | 14 | TRBJ1-2
CASSPEDATDEQYF | TRBV27 | 14 | TRBJ2-7
CASSWSTDTQYF | TRBV6-2/TRBV6-3 | 12 | TRBJ2-3
CAWSVKGQETQYF | TRBV30 | 13 | TRBJ2-5
CASSIRLRGDYGYTF | TRBV19 | 15 | TRBJ1-2
CACKAPKRHRGTDTQYF | TRBV30 | 17 | TRBJ2-3
CASSETGGIYEQYF | TRBV18 | 14 | TRBJ2-7
CASSSFESPQHF | TRBV7-9 | 12 | TRBJ1-5
CASSYTPQNSPLHF | TRBV6-5 | 14 | TRBJ1-6
CASSLLDRGQPQHF | TRBV19 | 14 | TRBJ1-5
CASRPGGGGAATGELFF | TRBV7-2 | 17 | TRBJ2-2
CASQRPDRGTVGNTIYF | TRBV7-7 | 17 | TRBJ1-3
CSAASRNEQYF | TRBV20-1 | 11 | TRBJ2-7
CATGDSNNHHGYTF | TRBV24-1 | 14 | TRBJ1-2
CASTGTANTGELFF | TRBV6-5 | 14 | TRBJ2-2
CASSERGLVGSYEQYF | TRBV6-1 | 16 | TRBJ2-7
CASRVTGVNEQFF | TRBV19 | 13 | TRBJ2-1
CASSLDGGATDTQYF | TRBV5-4 | 15 | TRBJ2-3
CASSYLRTGRDGYTF | TRBV6-5 | 15 | TRBJ1-2
CASSFQTSTEQYF | TRBV4-2 | 13 | TRBJ2-7
CSVGRYLANQETQYF | TRBV29-1 | 15 | TRBJ2-5
CASSQDRYNEQFF | TRBV3-1/TRBV3-2 | 13 | TRBJ2-1
CASSLFRNYGYTF | TRBV12-3/TRBV12-4 | 13 | TRBJ1-2
CAIPRWGDTGELFF | TRBV10-3 | 14 | TRBJ2-2
CASSPGGETQYF | TRBV6-5 | 12 | TRBJ2-5
CASSPGNYGYTF | TRBV28 | 12 | TRBJ1-2
CASSSFAGEVGEQYF | TRBV7-2 | 15 | TRBJ2-7
CAYNEQFF | TRBV11-3 | 8 | TRBJ2-1
CASRQGPNEKLFF | TRBV7-9 | 13 | TRBJ1-4
CASSFSVHEQYF | TRBV7-8 | 12 | TRBJ2-7
CATIFSGQYF | TRBV24-1 | 10 | TRBJ2-5
CASSELSGDNQPQHF | TRBV6-1 | 15 | TRBJ1-5
CASSSHPPQHF | TRBV19 | 11 | TRBJ1-5
CASSFHYEQYF | TRBV7-3 | 11 | TRBJ2-7
CASSLSALSPEAFF | TRBV7-2 | 14 | TRBJ1-1
CASSLEDRANQPQHF | TRBV5-5 | 15 | TRBJ1-5
CASSVARGASTDTQYF | TRBV9 | 16 | TRBJ2-3
CAISETANQPQHF | TRBV10-3 | 13 | TRBJ1-5
CASSTYLDARSYNEQFF | TRBV28 | 17 | TRBJ2-1
CASRDMGHIQETQYF | TRBV27 | 15 | TRBJ2-5
CASSEGPYNPGEQYF | TRBV6-1 | 15 | TRBJ2-7
CASSYGRTGPTDTQYF | TRBV7-9 | 16 | TRBJ2-3
CASRQTGSYTF | TRBV12-3/TRBV12-4 | 11 | TRBJ1-2
CASSFWAGGNTGELFF | TRBV7-6 | 16 | TRBJ2-2
CATSRDLGIQETQYF | TRBV15 | 15 | TRBJ2-5
CASSLDRDTDTQYF | TRBV5-1 | 14 | TRBJ2-3